In its sample, the clone carrying this T cell receptor beta chain was seen a few times. Its antigen is not identified. V lost 6 bases to trimming and J lost 9 bases, with 17 bases between them. The CDR3 loop spans 13 amino acids. The data derive from a study of identical twins. Unique molecular identifiers were present on cDNA, and template switching added a universal primer site. TCRdb re-analysed the 5' RACE reads in MiXCR, keeping a single row per CDR3 protein. Of about 890,000 distinct CDR3 sequences detected, about 12% appear once; the ten largest clones hold 1.5% to 2%. Regarding the study as a whole: The study found that models underestimated out-of-frame TCR alpha sharing in monozygotic twins.

These records were also assigned to another study, of yellow fever vaccine responses in identical twins.

Input material: PBMCs. The receptor's source is a woman aged 18-29 years in good health. This rearrangement joins TRBV12-3 or TRBV12-4 to TRBJ1-1, with TRBD1 as a possible D gene (5 bases). The CDR3 loop reads CASSLIDSEKAFF. As DNA, the CDR3 is TGTGCCAGCAGCCTTATCGACAGTGAAAAAGCTTTCTTT.